This TCR beta chain derives from a study of OX40 agonist ivuxolimab in advanced cancers. Here immunoSEQ multiplex PCR was the method, and the copy in TCRdb shows in-frame clones only, minus some. The table includes over 45,000 clones, about 83% detected once. After removal of 2 bases from V and 9 bases from J, the junction contained 15 bases not matched to a gene. The CDR3 loop spans 17 amino acids. Germline-derived CDR1 and CDR2 are MNHEY and SMNVEV (reference sequence). This clonotype was sampled from an adult with an advanced solid tumor such as melanoma, head and neck, liver or kidney cancer. The source was CD4+ or CD8+ T cells sorted from blood, collected in a trial of the OX40 agonist ivuxolimab. The chain has TRBV27 and TRBJ2-1; 8 positions match TRBD2. CDR3 protein: CASSLLPRGSGISEQFF. The DNA for the CDR3 is TGTGCCAGCAGTTTACTCCCACGGGGTAGCGGGATTAGTGAGCAGTTCTTC.